This T cell receptor beta chain originates from a study of CXCR3-negative and CXCR3-positive naive CD8 T cells. By frequency, this clonotype registers medium-sized. Its antigen remains unidentified. The TRB libraries of cDNA were built by UMI-labeled 5' RACE. TCRdb processed the 5' RACE reads again and assigns one entry to each CDR3 protein, with no DNA. The sample table includes about 7,700 distinct CDR3 sequences. The CDR3 is 13 amino acids. CDR1 SGHVS and CDR2 FNYEAQ come from the germline V gene. Study outcomes and limitations: Naive CXCR3-positive cells had TRB CDR3s more hydrophobic than those of CXCR3-negative naive cells.

This TCR was sampled from a human donor in good health. Some clones in this sample may be carry-over from other donors' samples. The sequencing sample was made of naive CXCR3+ CD8+ T cells from blood. This sample's subset: CD45RO-CCR7+CD27+CD95- naive CD8+ T cells expressing CXCR3 (TNR3+). This chain uses TRBV7-6 with TRBJ2-1; lacking DNA, the TRBD2 call made by TCRdb goes unchecked. CDR3: CASSPGTNNEQFF.